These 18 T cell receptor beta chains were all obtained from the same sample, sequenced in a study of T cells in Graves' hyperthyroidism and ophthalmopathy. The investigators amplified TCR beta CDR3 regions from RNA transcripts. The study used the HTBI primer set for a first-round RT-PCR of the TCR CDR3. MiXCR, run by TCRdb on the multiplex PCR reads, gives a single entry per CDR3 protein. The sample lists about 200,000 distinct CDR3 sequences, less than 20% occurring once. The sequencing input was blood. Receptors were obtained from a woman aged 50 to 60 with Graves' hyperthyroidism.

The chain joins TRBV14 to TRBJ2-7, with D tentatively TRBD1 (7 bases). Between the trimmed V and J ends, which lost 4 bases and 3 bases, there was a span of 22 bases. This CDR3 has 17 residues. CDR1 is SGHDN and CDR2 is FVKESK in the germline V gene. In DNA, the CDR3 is TGTGCCAGCAGCCCCAGGTGGGGGGACAGAAGAAACTACGAGCAGTACTTC. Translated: CASSPRWGDRRNYEQYF.

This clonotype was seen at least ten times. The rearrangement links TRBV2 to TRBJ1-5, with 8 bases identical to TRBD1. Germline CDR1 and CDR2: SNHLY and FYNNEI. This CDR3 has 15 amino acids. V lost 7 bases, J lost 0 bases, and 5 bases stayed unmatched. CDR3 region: CASNPGGGSNQPQHF. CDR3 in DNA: TGTGCCAGCAACCCAGGGGGCGGTAGCAATCAGCCCCAGCATTTT.

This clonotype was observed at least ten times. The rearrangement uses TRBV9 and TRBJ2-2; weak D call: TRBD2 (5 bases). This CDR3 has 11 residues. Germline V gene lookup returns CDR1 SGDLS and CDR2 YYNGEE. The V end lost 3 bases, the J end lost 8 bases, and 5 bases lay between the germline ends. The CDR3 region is CASSAGGELFF. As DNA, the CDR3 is TGTGCCAGCAGCGCGGGGGGGGAGCTGTTTTTT.

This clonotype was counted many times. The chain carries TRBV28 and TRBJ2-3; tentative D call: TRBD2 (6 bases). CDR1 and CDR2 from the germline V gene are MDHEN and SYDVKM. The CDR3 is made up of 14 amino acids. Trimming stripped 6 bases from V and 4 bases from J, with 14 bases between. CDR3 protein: CASRLSGTSDTQYF. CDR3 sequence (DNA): TGTGCCAGCAGGCTTTCCGGGACTTCAGATACGCAGTATTTT.

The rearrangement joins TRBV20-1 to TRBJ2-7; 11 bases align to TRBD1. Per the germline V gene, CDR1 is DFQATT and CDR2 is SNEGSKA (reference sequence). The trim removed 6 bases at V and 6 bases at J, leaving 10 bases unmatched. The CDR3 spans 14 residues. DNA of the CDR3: TGCAGTGCCATGCCCGGGACAGGGGGTCGCGAGCAGTACTTC. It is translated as CSAMPGTGGREQYF.

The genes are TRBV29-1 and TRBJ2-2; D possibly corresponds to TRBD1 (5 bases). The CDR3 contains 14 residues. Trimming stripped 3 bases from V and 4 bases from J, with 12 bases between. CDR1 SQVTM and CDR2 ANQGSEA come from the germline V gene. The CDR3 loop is CSVDRVGITGELFF. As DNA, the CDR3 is TGCAGCGTTGACAGGGTAGGGATCACCGGGGAGCTGTTTTTT.

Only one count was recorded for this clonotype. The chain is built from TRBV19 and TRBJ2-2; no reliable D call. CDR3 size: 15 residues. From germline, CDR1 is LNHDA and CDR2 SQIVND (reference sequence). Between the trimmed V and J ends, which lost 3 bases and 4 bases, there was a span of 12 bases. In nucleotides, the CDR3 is TGTGCCAGTAGTATTGGGTCTTACACCACCGGGGAGCTGTTTTTT. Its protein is CASSIGSYTTGELFF.

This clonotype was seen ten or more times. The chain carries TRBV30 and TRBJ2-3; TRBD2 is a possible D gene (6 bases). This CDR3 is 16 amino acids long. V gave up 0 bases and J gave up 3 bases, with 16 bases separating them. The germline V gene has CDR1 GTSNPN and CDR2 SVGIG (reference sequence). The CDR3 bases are TGTGCCTGGAGTGTACGGGCTAGCGCAAGTACAGATACGCAGTATTTT. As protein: CAWSVRASASTDTQYF.

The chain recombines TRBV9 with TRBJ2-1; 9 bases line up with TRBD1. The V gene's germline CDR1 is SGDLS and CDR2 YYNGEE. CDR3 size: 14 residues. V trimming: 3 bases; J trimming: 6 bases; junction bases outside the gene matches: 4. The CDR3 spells CASSAPGQGNEQFF. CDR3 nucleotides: TGTGCCAGCAGCGCGCCGGGACAGGGCAATGAGCAGTTCTTC.

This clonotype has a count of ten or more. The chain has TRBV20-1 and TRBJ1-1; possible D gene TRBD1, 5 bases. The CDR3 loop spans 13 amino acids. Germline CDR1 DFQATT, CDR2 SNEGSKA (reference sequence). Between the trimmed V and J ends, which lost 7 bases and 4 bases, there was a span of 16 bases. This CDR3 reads CSEAGSGGTEAFF. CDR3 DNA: TGCAGTGAAGCAGGAAGCGGGGGCACTGAAGCTTTCTTT.

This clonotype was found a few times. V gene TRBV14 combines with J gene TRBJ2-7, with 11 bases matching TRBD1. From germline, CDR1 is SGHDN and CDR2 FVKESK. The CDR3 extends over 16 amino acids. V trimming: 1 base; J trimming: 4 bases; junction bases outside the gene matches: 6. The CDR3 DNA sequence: TGTGCCAGCAGCCAAGTGCGGGACAGGGGGTATTACGAGCAGTACTTC. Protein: CASSQVRDRGYYEQYF.

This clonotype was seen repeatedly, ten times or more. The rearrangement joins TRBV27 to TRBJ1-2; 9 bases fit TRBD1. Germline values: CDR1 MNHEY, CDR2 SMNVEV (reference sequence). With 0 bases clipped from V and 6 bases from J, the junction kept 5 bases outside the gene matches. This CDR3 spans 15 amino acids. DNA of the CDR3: TGTGCCAGCAGTTTATCCAAGGGACAGGGCAATGGCTACACCTTC. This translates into CASSLSKGQGNGYTF.

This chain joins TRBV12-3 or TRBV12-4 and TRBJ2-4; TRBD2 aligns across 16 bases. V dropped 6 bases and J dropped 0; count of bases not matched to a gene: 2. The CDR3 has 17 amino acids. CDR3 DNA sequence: TGTGCCAGCAGGGGGACTAGCGGGAGGGGAGCCAAAAACATTCAGTACTTC. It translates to CASRGTSGRGAKNIQYF.

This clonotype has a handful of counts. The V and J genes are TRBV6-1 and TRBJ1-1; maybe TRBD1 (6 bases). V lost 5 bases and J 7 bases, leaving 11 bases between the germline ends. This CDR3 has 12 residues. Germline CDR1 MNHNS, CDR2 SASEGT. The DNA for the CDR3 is TGTGCCAGCAGTTCCCGGACAGATGAAGCTTTCTTT. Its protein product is CASSSRTDEAFF.

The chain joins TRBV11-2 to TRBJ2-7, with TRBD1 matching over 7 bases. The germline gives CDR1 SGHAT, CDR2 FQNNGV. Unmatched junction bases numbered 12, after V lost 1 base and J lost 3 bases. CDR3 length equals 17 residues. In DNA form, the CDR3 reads TGTGCCAGCAGCTTAGCCCGAACAGGGGACCCCCTCTACGAGCAGTACTTC. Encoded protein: CASSLARTGDPLYEQYF. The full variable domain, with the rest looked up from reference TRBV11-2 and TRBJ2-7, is EAGVAQSPRYKIIEKRQSVAFWCNPISGHATLYWYQQILGQGPKLLIQFQNNGVVDDSQLPKDRFSAERLKGVDSTLKIQPAKLEDSAVYLCASSLARTGDPLYEQYFGPGTRLTVT.

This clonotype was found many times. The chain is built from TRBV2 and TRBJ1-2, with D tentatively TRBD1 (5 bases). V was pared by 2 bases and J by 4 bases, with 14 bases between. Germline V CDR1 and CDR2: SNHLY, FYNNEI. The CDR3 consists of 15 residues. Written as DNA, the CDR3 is TGTGCCAGCAGTGAAAGGTCGGCAGGGTCCTATGGCTACACCTTC. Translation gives CASSERSAGSYGYTF.

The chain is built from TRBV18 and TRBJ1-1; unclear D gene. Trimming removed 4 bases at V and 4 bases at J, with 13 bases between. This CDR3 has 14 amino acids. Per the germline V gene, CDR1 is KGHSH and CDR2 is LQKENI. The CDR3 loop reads CASSLLDLGTEAFF. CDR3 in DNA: TGTGCCAGCTCACTCCTAGACTTGGGCACTGAAGCTTTCTTT.

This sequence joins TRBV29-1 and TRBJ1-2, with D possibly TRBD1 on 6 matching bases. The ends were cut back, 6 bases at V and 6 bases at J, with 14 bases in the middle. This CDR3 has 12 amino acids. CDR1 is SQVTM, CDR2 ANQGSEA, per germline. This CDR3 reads CSVYRVLNGYTF. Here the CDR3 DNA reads TGCAGCGTGTACAGGGTCTTAAATGGCTACACCTTC.